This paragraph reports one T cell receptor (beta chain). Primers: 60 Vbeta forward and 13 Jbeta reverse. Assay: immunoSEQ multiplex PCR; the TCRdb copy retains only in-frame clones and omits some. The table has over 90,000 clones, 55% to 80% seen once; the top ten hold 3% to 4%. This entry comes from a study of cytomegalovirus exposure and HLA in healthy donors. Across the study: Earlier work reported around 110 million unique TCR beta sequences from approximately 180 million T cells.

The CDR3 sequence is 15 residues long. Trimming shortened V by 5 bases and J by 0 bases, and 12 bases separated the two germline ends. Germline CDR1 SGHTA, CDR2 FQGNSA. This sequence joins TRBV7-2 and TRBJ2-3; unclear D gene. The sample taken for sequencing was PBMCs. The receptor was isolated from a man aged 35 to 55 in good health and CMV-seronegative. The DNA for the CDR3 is TGTGCCAGCAGCCCAAACTTCCTTAGCACAGATACGCAGTATTTT. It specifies CASSPNFLSTDTQYF.